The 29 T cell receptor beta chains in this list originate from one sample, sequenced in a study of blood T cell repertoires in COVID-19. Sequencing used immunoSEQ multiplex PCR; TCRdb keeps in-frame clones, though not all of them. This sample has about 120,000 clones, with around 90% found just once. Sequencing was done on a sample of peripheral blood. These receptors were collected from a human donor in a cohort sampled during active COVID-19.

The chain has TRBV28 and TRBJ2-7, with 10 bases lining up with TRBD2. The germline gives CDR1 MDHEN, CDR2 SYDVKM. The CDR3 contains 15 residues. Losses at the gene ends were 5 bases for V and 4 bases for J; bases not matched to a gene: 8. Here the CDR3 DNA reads TGTGCCAGCAGTCCTTCTAGCGGGAGAAGGTACGAGCAGTACTTC. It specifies CASSPSSGRRYEQYF.

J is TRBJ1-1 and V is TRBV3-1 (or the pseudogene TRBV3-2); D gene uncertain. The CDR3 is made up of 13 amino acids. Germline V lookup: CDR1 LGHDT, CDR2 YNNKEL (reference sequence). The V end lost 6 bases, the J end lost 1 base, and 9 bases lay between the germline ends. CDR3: CASSRTENTEAFF. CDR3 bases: TGTGCCAGCAGTCGTACAGAGAACACTGAAGCTTTCTTT.

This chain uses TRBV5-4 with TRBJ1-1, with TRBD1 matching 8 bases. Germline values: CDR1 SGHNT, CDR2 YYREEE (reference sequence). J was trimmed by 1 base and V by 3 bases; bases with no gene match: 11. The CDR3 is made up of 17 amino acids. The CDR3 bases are TGTGCCAGCAGCTCAGGCCGACAGGGGTCGGGGAACACTGAAGCTTTCTTT. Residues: CASSSGRQGSGNTEAFF.

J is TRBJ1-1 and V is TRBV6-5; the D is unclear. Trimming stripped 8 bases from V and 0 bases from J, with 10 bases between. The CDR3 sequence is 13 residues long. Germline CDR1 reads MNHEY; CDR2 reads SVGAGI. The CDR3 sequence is CASQDQVNTEAFF. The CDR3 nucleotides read TGTGCCAGCCAAGATCAGGTGAACACTGAAGCTTTCTTT.

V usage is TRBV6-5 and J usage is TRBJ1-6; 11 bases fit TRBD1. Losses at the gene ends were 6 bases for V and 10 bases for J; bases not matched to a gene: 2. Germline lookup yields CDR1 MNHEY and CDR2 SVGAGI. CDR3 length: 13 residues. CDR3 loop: CASSRDRGSPLHF. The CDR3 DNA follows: TGTGCCAGCAGCCGGGACAGGGGGTCACCCCTCCACTTT.

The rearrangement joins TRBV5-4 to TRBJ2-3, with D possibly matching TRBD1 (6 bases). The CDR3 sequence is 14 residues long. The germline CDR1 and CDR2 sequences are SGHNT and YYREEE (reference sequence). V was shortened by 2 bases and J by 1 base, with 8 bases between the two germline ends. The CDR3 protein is CASSLRTGTDTQYF. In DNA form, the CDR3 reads TGTGCCAGCAGCTTAAGGACAGGCACAGATACGCAGTATTTT.

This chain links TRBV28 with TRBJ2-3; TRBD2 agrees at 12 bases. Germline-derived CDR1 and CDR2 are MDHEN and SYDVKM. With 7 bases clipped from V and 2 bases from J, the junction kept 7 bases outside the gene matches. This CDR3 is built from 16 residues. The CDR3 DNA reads TGTGCCAGCAACCCTAGCGGGAGGGCCGACACAGATACGCAGTATTTT. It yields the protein CASNPSGRADTDTQYF.

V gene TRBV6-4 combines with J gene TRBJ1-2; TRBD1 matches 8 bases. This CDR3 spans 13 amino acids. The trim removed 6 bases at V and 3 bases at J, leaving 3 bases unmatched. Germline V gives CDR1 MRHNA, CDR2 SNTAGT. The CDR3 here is CASSPDRDYGYTF. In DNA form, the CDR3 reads TGTGCCAGCAGCCCGGACAGGGACTATGGCTACACCTTC.

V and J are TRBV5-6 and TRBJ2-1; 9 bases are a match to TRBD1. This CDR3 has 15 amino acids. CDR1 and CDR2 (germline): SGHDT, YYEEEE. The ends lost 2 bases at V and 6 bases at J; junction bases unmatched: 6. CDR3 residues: CASSLGQGQGNEQFF. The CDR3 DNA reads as TGTGCCAGCAGCTTAGGACAGGGGCAAGGCAATGAGCAGTTCTTC.

The CDR3 spells CASSLGQSTDTQYF. CDR3 bases: TGTGCCAGCAGCTTGGGGCAAAGCACAGATACGCAGTATTTT. The chain employs TRBV5-4 and TRBJ2-3; no firm D call. CDR3 length equals 14 residues. CDR1 is SGHNT and CDR2 is YYREEE in the germline V gene (reference sequence). V lost 0 bases to trimming and J lost 0 bases, with 5 bases between them.

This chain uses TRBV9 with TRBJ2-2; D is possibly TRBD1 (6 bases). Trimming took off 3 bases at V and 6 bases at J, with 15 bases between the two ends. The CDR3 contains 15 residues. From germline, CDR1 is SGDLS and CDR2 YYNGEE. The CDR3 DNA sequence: TGTGCCAGCAGCGGGGGCCCCGAGGGGGCCGGGGAGCTGTTTTTT. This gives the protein CASSGGPEGAGELFF. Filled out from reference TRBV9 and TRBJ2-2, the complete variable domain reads DSGVTQTPKHLITATGQRVTLRCSPRSGDLSVYWYQQSLDQGLQFLIQYYNGEERAKGNILERFSAQQFPDLHSELNLSSLELGDSALYFCASSGGPEGAGELFFGEGSRLTVL.

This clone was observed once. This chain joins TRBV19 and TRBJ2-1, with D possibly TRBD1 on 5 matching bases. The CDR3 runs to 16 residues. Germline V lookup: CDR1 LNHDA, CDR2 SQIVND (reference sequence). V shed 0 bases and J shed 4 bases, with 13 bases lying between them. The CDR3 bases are TGTGCCAGTAGTATAGAGACAGACCCTAGGTACAATGAGCAGTTCTTC. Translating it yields CASSIETDPRYNEQFF.

CDR3 protein: CASSDLRGPLYGYTF. CDR3 DNA: TGTGCCAGCAGTGACCTCAGGGGGCCTCTCTATGGCTACACCTTC. The V and J genes are TRBV28 and TRBJ1-2; 8 nucleotides match TRBD1. Germline V CDR1 and CDR2: MDHEN, SYDVKM. The ends lost 5 bases at V and 4 bases at J; junction bases unmatched: 9. The CDR3 sequence is 15 residues long.

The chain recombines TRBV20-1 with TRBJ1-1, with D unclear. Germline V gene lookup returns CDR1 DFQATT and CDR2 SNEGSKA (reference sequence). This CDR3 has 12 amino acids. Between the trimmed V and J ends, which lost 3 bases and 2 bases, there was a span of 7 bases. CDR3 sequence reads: CSASIINTEAFF. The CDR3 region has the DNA TGCAGTGCTAGTATTATCAACACTGAAGCTTTCTTT.

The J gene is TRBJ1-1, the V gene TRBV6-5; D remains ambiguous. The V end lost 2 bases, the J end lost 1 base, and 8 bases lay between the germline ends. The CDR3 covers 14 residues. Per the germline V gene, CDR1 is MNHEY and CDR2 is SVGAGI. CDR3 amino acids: CASSYRRGNTEAFF. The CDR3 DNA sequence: TGTGCCAGCAGTTACCGTCGGGGGAACACTGAAGCTTTCTTT.

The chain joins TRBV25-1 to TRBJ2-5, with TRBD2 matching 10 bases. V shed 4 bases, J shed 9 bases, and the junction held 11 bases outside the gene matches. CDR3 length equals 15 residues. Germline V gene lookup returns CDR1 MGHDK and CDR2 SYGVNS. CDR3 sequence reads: CASSVGAGGTGAQYF. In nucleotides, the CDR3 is TGTGCCAGCAGTGTGGGAGCGGGAGGGACCGGGGCCCAGTACTTC.

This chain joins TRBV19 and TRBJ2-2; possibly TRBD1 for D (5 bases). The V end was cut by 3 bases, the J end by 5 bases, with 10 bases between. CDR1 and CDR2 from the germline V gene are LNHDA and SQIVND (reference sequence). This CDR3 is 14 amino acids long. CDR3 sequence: CASSIPGQTGELFF. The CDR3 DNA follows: TGTGCCAGTAGTATCCCAGGGCAAACCGGGGAGCTGTTTTTT.

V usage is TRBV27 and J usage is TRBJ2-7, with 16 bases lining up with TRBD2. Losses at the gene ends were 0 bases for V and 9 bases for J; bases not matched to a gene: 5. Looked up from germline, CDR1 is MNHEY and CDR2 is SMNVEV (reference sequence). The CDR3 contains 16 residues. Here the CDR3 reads CASSLSPGLAGGRQYF. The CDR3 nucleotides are TGTGCCAGCAGTTTATCCCCGGGACTAGCGGGAGGGAGGCAGTACTTC.

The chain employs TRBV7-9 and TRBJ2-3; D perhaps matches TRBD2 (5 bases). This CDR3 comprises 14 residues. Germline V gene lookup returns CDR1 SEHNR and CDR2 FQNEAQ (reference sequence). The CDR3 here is CVTRSVRDTDTQYF. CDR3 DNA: TGTGTCACAAGGTCGGTTCGGGACACAGATACGCAGTATTTT.

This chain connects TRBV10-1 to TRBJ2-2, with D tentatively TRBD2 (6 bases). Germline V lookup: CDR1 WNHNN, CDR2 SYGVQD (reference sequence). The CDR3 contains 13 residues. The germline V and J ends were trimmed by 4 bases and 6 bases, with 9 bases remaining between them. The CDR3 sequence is CASSAPGAGELFF. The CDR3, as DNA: TGCGCCAGCAGTGCGCCGGGGGCCGGGGAGCTGTTTTTT.

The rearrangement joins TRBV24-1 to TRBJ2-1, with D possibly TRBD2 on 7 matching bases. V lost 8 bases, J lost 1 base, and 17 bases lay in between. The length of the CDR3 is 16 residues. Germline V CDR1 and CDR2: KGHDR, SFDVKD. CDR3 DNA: TGTGCCACCACGGGTTCTCGGGGGGCATCCTACAATGAGCAGTTCTTC. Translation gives CATTGSRGASYNEQFF.

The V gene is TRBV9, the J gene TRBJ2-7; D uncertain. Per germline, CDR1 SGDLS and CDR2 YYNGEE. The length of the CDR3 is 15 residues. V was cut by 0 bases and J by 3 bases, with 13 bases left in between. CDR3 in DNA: TGTGCCAGCAGCGTAGGGGCTACAGCCATCTACGAGCAGTACTTC. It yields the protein CASSVGATAIYEQYF.

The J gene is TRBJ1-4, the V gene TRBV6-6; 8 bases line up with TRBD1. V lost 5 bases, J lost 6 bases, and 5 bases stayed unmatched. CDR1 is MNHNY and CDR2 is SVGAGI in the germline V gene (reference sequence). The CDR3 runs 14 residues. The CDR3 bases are TGTGCCAGCAGTAAGACAGGGGTCGATGAAAAACTGTTTTTT. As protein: CASSKTGVDEKLFF.

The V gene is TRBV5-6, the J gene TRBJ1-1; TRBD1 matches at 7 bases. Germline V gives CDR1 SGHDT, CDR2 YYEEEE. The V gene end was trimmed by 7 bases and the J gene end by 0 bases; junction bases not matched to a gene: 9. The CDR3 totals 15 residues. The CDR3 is CASGRQGTMNTEAFF. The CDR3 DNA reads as TGTGCCAGCGGCCGACAGGGAACCATGAACACTGAAGCTTTCTTT.

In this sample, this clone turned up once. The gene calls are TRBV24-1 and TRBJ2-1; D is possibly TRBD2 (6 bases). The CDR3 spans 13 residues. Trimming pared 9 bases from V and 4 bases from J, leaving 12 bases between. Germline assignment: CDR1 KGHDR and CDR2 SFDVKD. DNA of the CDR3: TGTGCCACCTCCCGGGAGCCGTACAATGAGCAGTTCTTC. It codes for CATSREPYNEQFF.

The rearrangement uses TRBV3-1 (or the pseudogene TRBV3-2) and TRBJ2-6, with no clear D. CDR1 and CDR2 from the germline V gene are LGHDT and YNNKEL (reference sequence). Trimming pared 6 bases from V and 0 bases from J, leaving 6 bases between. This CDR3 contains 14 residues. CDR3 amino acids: CASRWSSGANVLTF. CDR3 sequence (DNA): TGTGCCAGCAGGTGGAGCTCTGGGGCCAACGTCCTGACTTTC.

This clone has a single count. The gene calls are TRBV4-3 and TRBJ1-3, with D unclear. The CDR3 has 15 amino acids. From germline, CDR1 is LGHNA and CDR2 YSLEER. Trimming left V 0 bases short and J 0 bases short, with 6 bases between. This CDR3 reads CASSQDGNSGNTIYF. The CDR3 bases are TGCGCCAGCAGCCAAGATGGCAACTCTGGAAACACCATATATTTT.

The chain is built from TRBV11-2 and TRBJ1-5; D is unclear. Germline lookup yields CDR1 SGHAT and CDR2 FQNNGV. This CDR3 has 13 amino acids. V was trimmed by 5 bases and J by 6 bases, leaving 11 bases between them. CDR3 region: CASSLGEAQPQHF. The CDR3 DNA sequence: TGTGCCAGCAGCCTGGGAGAGGCTCAGCCCCAGCATTTT.

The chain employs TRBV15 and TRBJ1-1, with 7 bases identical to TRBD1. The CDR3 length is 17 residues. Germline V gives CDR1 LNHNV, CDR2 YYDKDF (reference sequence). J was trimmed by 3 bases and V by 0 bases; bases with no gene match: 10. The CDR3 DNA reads TGTGCCACCAGCAGAGATAATAACAGGGGAGCGGACACTGAAGCTTTCTTT. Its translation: CATSRDNNRGADTEAFF.